This entry describes one T cell receptor (beta chain). Its antigen remains unknown. The germline V gene encodes CDR1 LNHDA and CDR2 SQIVND (reference sequence). V was shortened by 3 bases and J by 6 bases, with 9 bases between the two germline ends. The CDR3 runs to 13 residues. This entry belongs to a study of cytotoxic CD8 clonotypes in ibrutinib-treated CLL. Study results and caveats: Baseline-level clonality went beyond age-matched healthy donors and moved in step with circulating CD8+ T-cell counts. An increase in clonality occurred at ibrutinib response, followed by a return toward baseline at progression.

Profiled with immunoSEQ multiplex PCR; TCRdb holds only in-frame clones, not every one. Found here are about 140,000 clones, 80% of them singletons; the top ten hold 6% to 9.5%. This chain joins TRBV19 and TRBJ1-5; no reliable D call. This specimen consisted of PBMCs, obtained after 36 months of ibrutinib treatment. The sequence came from a human donor with chronic lymphocytic leukemia. As DNA, the CDR3 is TGTGCCAGTAGTATCCAGGTCGGTCAGCCCCAGCATTTT. Translating it yields CASSIQVGQPQHF.